The clone carrying this TCR beta chain appeared many times. What it recognizes is unknown. This entry comes from a study of T-cell reconstitution after alpha-beta-depleted transplantation in children. Study-level results: Two months or so post-transplant, alpha-beta T cells reportedly derived from several hundred expanded graft clones.

TCRbeta library construction was performed incorporating unique molecular identifiers. Via MiXCR, TCRdb re-called the PCR reads, giving one row per CDR3 protein. The sample lists 220,000 or so distinct CDR3 sequences, just under 8.5% occurring once. The germline V gene has CDR1 MDHEN and CDR2 SYDVKM. Trimming removed 4 bases at V and 4 bases at J, with 31 bases between. The length of the CDR3 is 20 residues. This TCR came from a male patient aged 10 to 17 who had a stem cell transplant for acute lymphoblastic leukemia, so the T cells may come from the graft donor. Sequenced here: PBMCs, mostly from graft donor cells, sampled 180 days after TCRalphabeta/CD19-depleted stem cell transplant. V is TRBV28 and J is TRBJ1-1, with D possibly matching TRBD1 (5 bases). The chain's CDR3 is CASSSPLTFTGPGPGTEAFF. The CDR3 DNA reads as TGTGCCAGCAGTTCCCCCCTGACCTTCACGGGGCCTGGACCGGGCACTGAAGCTTTCTTT.